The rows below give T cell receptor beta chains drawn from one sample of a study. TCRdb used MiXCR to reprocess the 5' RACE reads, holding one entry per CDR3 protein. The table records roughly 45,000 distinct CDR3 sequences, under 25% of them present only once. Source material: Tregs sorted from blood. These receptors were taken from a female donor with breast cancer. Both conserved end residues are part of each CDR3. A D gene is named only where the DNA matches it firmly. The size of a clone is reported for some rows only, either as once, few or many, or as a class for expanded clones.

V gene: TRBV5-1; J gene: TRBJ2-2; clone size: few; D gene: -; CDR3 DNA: TGCGCCAGCATGGGACACTACACCGGGGAGCTGTTTTTT; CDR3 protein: CASMGHYTGELFF
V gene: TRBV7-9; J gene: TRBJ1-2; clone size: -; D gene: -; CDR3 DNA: TGTGCCAGCAGGCCAGGGTTTTACTATGGCTACACCTTC; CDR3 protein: CASRPGFYYGYTF
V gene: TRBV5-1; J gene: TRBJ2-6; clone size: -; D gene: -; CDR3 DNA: TGCGCCGGCAGCTTAGGAAATTCTGGGGCCAACGTCCTGACTTTC; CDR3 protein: CAGSLGNSGANVLTF
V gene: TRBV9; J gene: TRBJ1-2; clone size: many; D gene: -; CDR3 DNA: TGTGCCAGCAGCGCTCCCCGTGGGGCAACTAACTATGGCTACACCTTC; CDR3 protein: CASSAPRGATNYGYTF
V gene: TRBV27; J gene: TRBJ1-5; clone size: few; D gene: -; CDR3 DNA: TGTGCCAGCAGTTTATTTGGCAATCAGCCCCAGCATTTT; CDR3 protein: CASSLFGNQPQHF
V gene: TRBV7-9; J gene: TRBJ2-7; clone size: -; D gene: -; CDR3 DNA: TGTGCCAGCAGCTCCGCTAAGGGGAGCGAGCAGTACTTC; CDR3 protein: CASSSAKGSEQYF
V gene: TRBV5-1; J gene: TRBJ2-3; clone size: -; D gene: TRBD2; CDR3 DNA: TGCGCCAGCAGCTTGGCGACTAGCCCTACCCGCACAGATACGCAGTATTTT; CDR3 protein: CASSLATSPTRTDTQYF
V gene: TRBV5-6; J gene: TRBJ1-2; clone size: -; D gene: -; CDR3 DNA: TGTGCCAGCAGCTTGGATTCGGGGTATGGCTACACCTTC; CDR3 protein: CASSLDSGYGYTF
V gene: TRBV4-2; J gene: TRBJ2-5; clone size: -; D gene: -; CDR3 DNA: TGTGCCAGCAGCCAAGACTCGGCGCGGGAGACCCAGTACTTC; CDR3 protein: CASSQDSARETQYF
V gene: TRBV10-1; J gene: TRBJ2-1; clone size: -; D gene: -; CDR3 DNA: TGCGCCAGCAGTGACCTCTGGGAAAGCAATGAGCAGTTCTTC; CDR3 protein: CASSDLWESNEQFF
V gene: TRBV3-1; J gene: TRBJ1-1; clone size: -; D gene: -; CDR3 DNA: TGTGCCAGCAGCCCGGCGGGAGGGCACGCGAGCACTGAAGCTTTCTTT; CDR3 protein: CASSPAGGHASTEAFF
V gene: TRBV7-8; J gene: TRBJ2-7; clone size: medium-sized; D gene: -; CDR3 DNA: TGTGCCAGCAGCTTAATGCGAGACGGCGACGAGCAGTACTTC; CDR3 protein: CASSLMRDGDEQYF
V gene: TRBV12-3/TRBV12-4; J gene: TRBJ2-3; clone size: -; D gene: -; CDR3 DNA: TGTGCCAGCAGCCCATACGGGGGACGAACAGATACGCAGTATTTT; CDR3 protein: CASSPYGGRTDTQYF
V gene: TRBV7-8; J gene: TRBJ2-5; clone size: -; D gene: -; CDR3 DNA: TGTGCCAGCAGCTTAGACCAGCAAGAGACCCAGTACTTC; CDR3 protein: CASSLDQQETQYF
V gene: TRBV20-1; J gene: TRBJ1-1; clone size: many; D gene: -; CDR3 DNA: TGCAGTACAGGGAGAGGGACTGAAGCTTTCTTT; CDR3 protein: CSTGRGTEAFF
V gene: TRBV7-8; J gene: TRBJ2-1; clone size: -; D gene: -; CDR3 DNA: TGTGCCAGCAGCCTAGGGACGAATGAGCAGCTCTTC; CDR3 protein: CASSLGTNEQLF
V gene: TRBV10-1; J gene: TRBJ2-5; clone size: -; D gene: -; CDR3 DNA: TGCGCCAGCAGTGATGGCAGGGAAGAGACCCAGTACTTC; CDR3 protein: CASSDGREETQYF
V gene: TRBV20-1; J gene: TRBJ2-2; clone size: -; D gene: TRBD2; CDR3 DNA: TGCGGTGCTCCCGTACTAGCGAGCTCCGGGGAGCTGTTTTTT; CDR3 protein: CGAPVLASSGELFF
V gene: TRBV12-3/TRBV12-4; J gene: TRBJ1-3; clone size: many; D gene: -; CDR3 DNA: TGTGCCAGCAGCGTTAACTCTGGAAACACCATATATTTT; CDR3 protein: CASSVNSGNTIYF
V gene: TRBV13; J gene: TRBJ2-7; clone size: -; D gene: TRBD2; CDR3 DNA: TGTGCCAGCAGCTTAGGCCCCGCTAGCGGGAGTTCCTACGAGCAGTACTTC; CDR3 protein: CASSLGPASGSSYEQYF
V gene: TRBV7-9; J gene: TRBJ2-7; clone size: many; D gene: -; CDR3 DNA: TGTGCCAGCAGCGATGGTTACGAGCAGTACTTC; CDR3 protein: CASSDGYEQYF
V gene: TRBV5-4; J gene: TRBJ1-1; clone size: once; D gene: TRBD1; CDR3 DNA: TGTGCCAGCAGCTTGGACAGGGGACTGTCGTACACTGAAGCTTTCTTT; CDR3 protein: CASSLDRGLSYTEAFF
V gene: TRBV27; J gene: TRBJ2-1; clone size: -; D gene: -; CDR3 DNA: TGTGCCAACAGTTTTAGGTCCGAGCAATTCTTC; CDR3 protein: CANSFRSEQFF
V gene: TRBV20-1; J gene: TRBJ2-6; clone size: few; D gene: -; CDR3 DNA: TGCAGTGCTAGAGATTCCAGCTCTGGGGCCAACGTCCTGACTTTC; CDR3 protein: CSARDSSSGANVLTF
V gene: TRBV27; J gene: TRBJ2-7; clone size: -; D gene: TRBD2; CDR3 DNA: TGTGCCAGCGTGACTAGCCCTTTCTACGAGCAGTACTTC; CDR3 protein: CASVTSPFYEQYF
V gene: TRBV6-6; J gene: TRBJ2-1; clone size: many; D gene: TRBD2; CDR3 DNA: TGTGCCAGCAGTTACTCGGGACTAGCGGGAGTATACAATGAGCAGTTCTTC; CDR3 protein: CASSYSGLAGVYNEQFF
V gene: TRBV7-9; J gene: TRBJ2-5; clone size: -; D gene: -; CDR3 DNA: TGTGCCGGCAGCTTCTCGCTAGGAGAGACCCAGTACTTC; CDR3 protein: CAGSFSLGETQYF
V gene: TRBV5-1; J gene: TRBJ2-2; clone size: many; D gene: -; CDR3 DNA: TGCGCCAGCAGCCGGGACCCAGCGAACACCGGGGAGCTGTTTTTT; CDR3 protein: CASSRDPANTGELFF
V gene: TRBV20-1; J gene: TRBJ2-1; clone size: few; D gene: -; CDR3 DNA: TGCAGTGCTAGAGTGGATTTGGTCGGGGTGTATGAGCAGTTCTTC; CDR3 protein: CSARVDLVGVYEQFF
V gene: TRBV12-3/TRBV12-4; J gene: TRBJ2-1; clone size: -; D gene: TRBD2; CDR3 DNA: TGTGCCAGCAGGCCGGGATCTAGCGGTTACAGTGAGCAGTTCTTC; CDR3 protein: CASRPGSSGYSEQFF
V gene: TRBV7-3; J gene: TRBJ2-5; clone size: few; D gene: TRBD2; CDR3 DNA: TGTGCCAGCAGCCCGGGACTAGCGTACCAAGAGACCCAGTACTTC; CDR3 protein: CASSPGLAYQETQYF
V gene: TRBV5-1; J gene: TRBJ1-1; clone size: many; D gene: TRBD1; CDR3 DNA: TGCGCCAGCAGCGGCGGGACAGGGTTGGCCACTGAAGCTTTCTTT; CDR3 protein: CASSGGTGLATEAFF
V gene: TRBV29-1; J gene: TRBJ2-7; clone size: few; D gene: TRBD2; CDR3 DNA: TGCAGCGTTGGGACTAGCGGGAACGAGCAGTACTTC; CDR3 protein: CSVGTSGNEQYF
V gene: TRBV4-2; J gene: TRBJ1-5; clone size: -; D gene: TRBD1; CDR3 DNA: TGTGCCAGCAGCCGAGGGGACAGGGGATATCAGCCCCAGCATTTT; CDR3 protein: CASSRGDRGYQPQHF
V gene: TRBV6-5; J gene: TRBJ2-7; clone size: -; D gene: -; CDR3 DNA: TGTGCCAGCAGGCAGACTAGTGTGTACGAGCAGTACTTC; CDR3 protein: CASRQTSVYEQYF
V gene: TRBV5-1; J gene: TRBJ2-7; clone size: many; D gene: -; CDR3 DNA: TGCGCCAGCAATCGGGCCAGCCCCTCCTACGAGCAGTACTTC; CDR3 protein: CASNRASPSYEQYF
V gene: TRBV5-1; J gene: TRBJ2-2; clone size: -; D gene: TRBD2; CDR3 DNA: TGCGCCAGCAGCTTCTCAGCGGGAGTTAAGACCGGGGAGCTGTTTTTT; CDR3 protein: CASSFSAGVKTGELFF
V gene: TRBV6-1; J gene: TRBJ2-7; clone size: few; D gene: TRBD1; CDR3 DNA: TGTGCCAACGGACAGGGGCCGCCCTACGAGCAGTACTTC; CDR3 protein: CANGQGPPYEQYF
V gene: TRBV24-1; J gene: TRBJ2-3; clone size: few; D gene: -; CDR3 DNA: TGTGCCACCAGTGATCCCAGGGGGGGGAGCACAGATACGCAGTATTTT; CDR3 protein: CATSDPRGGSTDTQYF
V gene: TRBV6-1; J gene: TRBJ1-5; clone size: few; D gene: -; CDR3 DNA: TGTGCCAGCAGTGACTTCGGGGGGCGAAATCAGCCCCAGCATTTT; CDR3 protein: CASSDFGGRNQPQHF
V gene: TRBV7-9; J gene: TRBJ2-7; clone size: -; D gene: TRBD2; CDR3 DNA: TGTGCCAGCAGCAGGCTAGCGGGAGTAAGGATCGACGAGCAGTACTTC; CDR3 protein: CASSRLAGVRIDEQYF
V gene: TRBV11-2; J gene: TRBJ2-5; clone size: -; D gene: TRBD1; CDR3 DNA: TGTGCCAGCAGCCTAATGGGGGGACAGGGGGAGACCCAGTACTTC; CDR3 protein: CASSLMGGQGETQYF